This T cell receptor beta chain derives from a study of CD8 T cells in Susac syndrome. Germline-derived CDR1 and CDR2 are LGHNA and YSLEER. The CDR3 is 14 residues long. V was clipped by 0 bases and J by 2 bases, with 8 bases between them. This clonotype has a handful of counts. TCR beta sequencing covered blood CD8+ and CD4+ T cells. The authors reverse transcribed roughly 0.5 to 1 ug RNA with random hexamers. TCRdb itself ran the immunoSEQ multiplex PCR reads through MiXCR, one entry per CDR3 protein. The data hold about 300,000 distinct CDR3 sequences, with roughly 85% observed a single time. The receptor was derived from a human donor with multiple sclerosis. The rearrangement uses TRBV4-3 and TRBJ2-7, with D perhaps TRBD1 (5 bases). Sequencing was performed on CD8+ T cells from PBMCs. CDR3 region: CASSQDWGTYEQYF. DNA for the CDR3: TGCGCCAGCAGCCAAGATTGGGGCACCTACGAGCAGTACTTC.